This T cell receptor (beta chain) was recovered during a study of OX40 agonist ivuxolimab in advanced cancers. Looking at the study overall: Ivuxolimab was a fully human IgG2 agonistic monoclonal antibody targeting the costimulatory receptor OX40 (CD134). In the dose-escalation cohort, roughly four fifths of patients were male, and the mean age was around 60 years, with a range of roughly 20 to 80. Patients were allowed to have had prior anti-PD-1, anti-PD-L1 or anti-CTLA-4 therapy, and 40% of the dose-escalation patients had been treated with checkpoint inhibitors. The paper describes the monotherapy dose-escalation part (N of about 54 patients) of the phase I trial of ivuxolimab. Among the 52 dose-escalation patients, around 19 had hepatocellular carcinoma, 15 or so melanoma, 9 renal cell carcinoma and 9 head and neck cancer. Peripheral TCRbeta sequencing was intended to test whether TCR sequence diversity was altered and clonal T-cell expansion was caused by ivuxolimab. Partial responses occurred in three dose-escalation patients, of whom one had hepatocellular carcinoma and two had cutaneous melanoma. Intravenous ivuxolimab was administered to patients every 2 weeks at six dose levels: 0.01, 0.1, 0.3, 1.5, 3 and 10 mg/kg. Study-level results and caveats: In the 0.1-3.0 mg/kg groups, partial responders were among the patients with the lowest normalized peripheral clonal expansion, particularly in CD8+ T cells. The antigen specificity of the clonally expanded peripheral T cells was not determined. After ivuxolimab, expanded clones were on average more numerous among CD8+ T cells than among CD4+ T cells. At doses from 0.1 to 3.0 mg/kg, clonal expansion was seen in both CD4+ and CD8+ blood T cells between baseline and week 6. Low levels of normalized T-cell clonal expansion were also seen in some patients who did not respond.

Genomic DNA was isolated from the sorted cells so that the TCRbeta CDR3 region could be sequenced. TCRbeta CDR3 regions were sequenced using the immunoSEQ Assay. The table comes from immuneACCESS by way of TCRdb, which keeps in-frame sequences with V and J called. Part of the clones is missing from these tables; in studies checked, under half for an unresolved V gene and the rest for unknown reasons. Within this sample are about 100,000 clones, with about 89% of them counted one time only. The ten largest clonotypes hold around 0.16% of the sample. Worth noting for this clone: The target of this receptor is not known. No per-base quality is available; no much larger clone lies one base away. Within the sample, other DNA sequences also encode this same CDR3.

The trial excluded patients who had a history of autoimmune disease or were on systemic immunosuppression. In every dose cohort, peripheral blood was drawn for TCR sequencing at baseline, cycle 4 day 1, and cycle 7 day 1. Samples came from an open-label, multicenter, first-in-human phase I dose-escalation trial of ivuxolimab. Adults with locally advanced or metastatic head and neck squamous cell, hepatocellular, melanoma or renal cell carcinoma were enrolled in the trial. Before TCR sequencing, CD4+ T cells and CD8+ T cells from peripheral blood were sorted into separate populations. The CDR3 holds 14 amino acids from the cysteine to the phenylalanine. The sequence is cut down to CDR3 DNA, 42 bases in frame from base 1. V lost 2 bases and J lost 1 base; the stretch between them is 8 bases long. CDR1 SGHTA and CDR2 FQGNSA are derived from the germline V gene.

The TCR comes from an adult with an advanced solid tumor such as melanoma, head and neck, liver or kidney cancer. The chain joins TRBV7-2 to TRBJ1-1, with no confidently assigned D gene. The material was CD4+ or CD8+ T cells sorted from blood, obtained in a trial of the OX40 agonist ivuxolimab. The DNA sequence follows: TGTGCCAGCAGCTTATCGCGGGCGAACACTGAAGCTTTCTTT. Its translation is CASSLSRANTEAFF. The entire variable domain, with the stretches around the CDR3 drawn from the reference TRBV7-2 and TRBJ1-1 proteins, is GAGVSQSPSNKVTEKGKDVELRCDPISGHTALYWYRQSLGQGLEFLIYFQGNSAPDKSGLPSDRFSAERTGGSVSTLTIQRTQQEDSAVYLCASSLSRANTEAFFGQGTRLTVV.